One sample yielded the 4 T cell receptor beta chains listed below, sequenced in a study. TCRdb processed the 5' RACE reads anew with MiXCR; each CDR3 protein has one entry. Among 50,000 to 65,000 distinct CDR3 sequences, about 28% were seen once, and the ten largest hold under 3.5%. The specimen was tumor-infiltrating memory CD4+ T cells sorted from the breast tumor. Subset noted: memory CD4+ T cells, CD4+CD45RO+CD25-. Receptors originate from a female donor with breast cancer.

This clonotype was seen only a few times. The rearrangement links TRBV5-1 to TRBJ1-4, with 7 bases aligning to TRBD1. Germline V gene data show CDR1 as SGHRS and CDR2 as YFSETQ. CDR3 length equals 13 residues. With 3 bases clipped from V and 11 bases from J, the junction kept 7 bases outside the gene matches. The CDR3 region has the DNA TGCGCCAGCAGCTGGGACAGTATGGAGAAACTGTTTTTT. The encoded protein is CASSWDSMEKLFF.

The genes are TRBV7-2 and TRBJ2-5, with D hard to call. The CDR3 consists of 14 residues. Trimming cost V 2 bases and J 4 bases, with 11 bases left between them. Germline loops: CDR1 SGHTA, CDR2 FQGNSA. This chain's CDR3 is CASSLRVGVETQYF. The CDR3 DNA follows: TGTGCCAGCAGCTTAAGGGTTGGGGTAGAGACCCAGTACTTC.

This clonotype was recorded many times. J is TRBJ2-3 and V is TRBV20-1; D is perhaps TRBD2 (6 bases). The V gene's germline CDR1 is DFQATT and CDR2 SNEGSKA (reference sequence). Trimming left V 3 bases short and J 2 bases short, with 12 bases between. This CDR3 spans 14 amino acids. CDR3 in DNA: TGCAGTGCTAGCGGGAGAGGCTCCACAGATACGCAGTATTTT. Residues: CSASGRGSTDTQYF.

This clonotype has at least ten counts. The chain is built from TRBV9 and TRBJ2-2; D not resolved. Germline assignment: CDR1 SGDLS and CDR2 YYNGEE. The CDR3 spans 15 residues. V was trimmed by 5 bases and J by 0 bases, leaving 11 bases between them. This CDR3 reads CASSPSPTNTGELFF. The DNA for the CDR3 is TGTGCCAGCAGTCCGTCCCCTACGAACACCGGGGAGCTGTTTTTT.